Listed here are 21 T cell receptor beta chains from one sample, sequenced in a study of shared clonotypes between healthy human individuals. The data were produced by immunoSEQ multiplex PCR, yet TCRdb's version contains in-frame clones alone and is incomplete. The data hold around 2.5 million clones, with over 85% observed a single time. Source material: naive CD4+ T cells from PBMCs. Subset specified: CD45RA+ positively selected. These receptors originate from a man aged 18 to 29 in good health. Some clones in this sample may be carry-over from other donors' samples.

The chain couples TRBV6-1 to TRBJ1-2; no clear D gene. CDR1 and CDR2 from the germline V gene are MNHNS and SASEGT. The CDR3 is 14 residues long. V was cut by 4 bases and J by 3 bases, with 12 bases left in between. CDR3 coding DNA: TGTGCCAGCAGTGGCCTCCCCCCACACTATGGCTACACCTTC. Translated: CASSGLPPHYGYTF.

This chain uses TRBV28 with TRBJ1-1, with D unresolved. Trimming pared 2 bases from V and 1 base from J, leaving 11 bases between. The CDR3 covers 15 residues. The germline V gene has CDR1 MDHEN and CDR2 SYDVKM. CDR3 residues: CASSLLDVPNTEAFF. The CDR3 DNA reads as TGTGCCAGCAGTTTACTCGACGTCCCGAACACTGAAGCTTTCTTT.

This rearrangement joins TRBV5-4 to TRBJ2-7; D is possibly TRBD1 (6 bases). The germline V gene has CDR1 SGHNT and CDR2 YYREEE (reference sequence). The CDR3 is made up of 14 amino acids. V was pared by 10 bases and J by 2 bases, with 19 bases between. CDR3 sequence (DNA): TGTGCCGGGGGAAGGGGGAGCGGCCCCTACGAGCAGTACTTC. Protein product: CAGGRGSGPYEQYF.

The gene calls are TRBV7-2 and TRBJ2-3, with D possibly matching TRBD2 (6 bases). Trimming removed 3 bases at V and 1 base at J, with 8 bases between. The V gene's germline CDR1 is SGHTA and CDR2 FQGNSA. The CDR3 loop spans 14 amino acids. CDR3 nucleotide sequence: TGTGCCAGCAGCTTTGGCGGGGGCACAGATACGCAGTATTTT. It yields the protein CASSFGGGTDTQYF. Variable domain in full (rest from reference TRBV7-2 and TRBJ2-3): GAGVSQSPSNKVTEKGKDVELRCDPISGHTALYWYRQSLGQGLEFLIYFQGNSAPDKSGLPSDRFSAERTGGSVSTLTIQRTQQEDSAVYLCASSFGGGTDTQYFGPGTRLTVL.

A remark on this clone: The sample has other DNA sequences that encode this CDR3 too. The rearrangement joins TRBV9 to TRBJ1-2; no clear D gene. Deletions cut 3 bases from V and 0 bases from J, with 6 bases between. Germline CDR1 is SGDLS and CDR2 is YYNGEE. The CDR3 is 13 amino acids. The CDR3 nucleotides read TGTGCCAGCAGCGCCACCGCTAACTATGGCTACACCTTC. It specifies CASSATANYGYTF.

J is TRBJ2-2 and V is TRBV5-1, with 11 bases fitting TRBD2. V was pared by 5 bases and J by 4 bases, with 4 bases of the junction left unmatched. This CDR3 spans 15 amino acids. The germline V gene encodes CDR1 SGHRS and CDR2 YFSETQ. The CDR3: CASRGLAGLTGELFF. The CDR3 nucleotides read TGCGCCAGCAGAGGACTAGCGGGTCTCACCGGGGAGCTGTTTTTT.

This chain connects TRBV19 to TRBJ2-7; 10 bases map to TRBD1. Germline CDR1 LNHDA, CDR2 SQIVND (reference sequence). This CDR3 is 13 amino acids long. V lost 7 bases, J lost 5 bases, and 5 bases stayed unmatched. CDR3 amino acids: CASIPTGGDEQYF. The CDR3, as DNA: TGTGCCAGTATCCCGACAGGGGGCGACGAGCAGTACTTC.

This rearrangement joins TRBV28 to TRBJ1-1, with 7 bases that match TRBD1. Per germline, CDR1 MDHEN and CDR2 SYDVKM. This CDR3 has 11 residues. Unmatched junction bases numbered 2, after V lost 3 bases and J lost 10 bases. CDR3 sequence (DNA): TGTGCCAGCAGTTTCAGGGGGGCAGCTTTCTTT. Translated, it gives CASSFRGAAFF.

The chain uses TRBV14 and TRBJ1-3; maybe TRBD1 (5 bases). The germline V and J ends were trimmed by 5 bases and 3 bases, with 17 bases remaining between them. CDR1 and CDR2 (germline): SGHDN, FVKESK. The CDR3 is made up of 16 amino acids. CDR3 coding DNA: TGTGCCAGCAGCGGACTTCAGGGAGTCAGTGGAAACACCATATATTTT. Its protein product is CASSGLQGVSGNTIYF. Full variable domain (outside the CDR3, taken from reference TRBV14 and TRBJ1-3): EAGVTQFPSHSVIEKGQTVTLRCDPISGHDNLYWYRRVMGKEIKFLLHFVKESKQDESGMPNNRFLAERTGGTYSTLKVQPAELEDSGVYFCASSGLQGVSGNTIYFGEGSWLTVV.

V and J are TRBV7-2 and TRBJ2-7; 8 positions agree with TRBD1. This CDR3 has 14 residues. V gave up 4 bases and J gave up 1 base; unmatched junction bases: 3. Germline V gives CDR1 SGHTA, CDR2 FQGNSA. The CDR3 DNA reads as TGTGCCAGCAGCTGGGGACAGGAATCCTACGAGCAGTACTTC. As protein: CASSWGQESYEQYF.

CDR3 amino acids: CASGWAGAQHF. The CDR3 DNA reads TGTGCCAGCGGATGGGCTGGCGCCCAGCATTTT. V and J are TRBV5-8 and TRBJ1-5; D unresolved. Germline CDR1 is SGHTS and CDR2 is YDEGEE. The CDR3 is 11 amino acids. The germline V and J ends were trimmed by 7 bases and 11 bases, with 13 bases remaining between them.

CDR3 bases: TGCGCCAGCAGCCTCGGTCATTCGGGCAATCAGCCCCAGCATTTT. Protein product: CASSLGHSGNQPQHF. The chain uses TRBV5-1 and TRBJ1-5; no clear D gene. Per germline, CDR1 SGHRS and CDR2 YFSETQ. This CDR3 spans 15 amino acids. Trimming left V 4 bases short and J 2 bases short, with 13 bases between. The full variable domain, completed using reference TRBV5-1 and TRBJ1-5, is KAGVTQTPRYLIKTRGQQVTLSCSPISGHRSVSWYQQTPGQGLQFLFEYFSETQRNKGNFPGRFSGRQFSNSRSEMNVSTLELGDSALYLCASSLGHSGNQPQHFGDGTRLSIL.

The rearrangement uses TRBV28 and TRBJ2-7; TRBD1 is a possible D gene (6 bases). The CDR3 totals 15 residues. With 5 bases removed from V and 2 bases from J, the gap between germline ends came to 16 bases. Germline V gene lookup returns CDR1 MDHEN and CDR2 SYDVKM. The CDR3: CASSPRTATPYEQYF. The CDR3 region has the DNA TGTGCCAGCAGTCCTAGGACAGCAACACCCTACGAGCAGTACTTC.

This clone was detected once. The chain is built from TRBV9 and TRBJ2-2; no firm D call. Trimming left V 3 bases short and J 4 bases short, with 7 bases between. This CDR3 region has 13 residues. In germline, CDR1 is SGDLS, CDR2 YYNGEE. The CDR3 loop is CASSAPSTGELFF. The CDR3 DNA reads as TGTGCCAGCAGCGCCCCCTCCACCGGGGAGCTGTTTTTT.

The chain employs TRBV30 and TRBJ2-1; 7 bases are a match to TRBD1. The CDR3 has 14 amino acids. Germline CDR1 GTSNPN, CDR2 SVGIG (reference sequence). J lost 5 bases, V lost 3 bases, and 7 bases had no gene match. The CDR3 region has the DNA TGTGCCTGGAGGGGACAGCCTACTCACAATGAGCAGTTCTTC. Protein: CAWRGQPTHNEQFF. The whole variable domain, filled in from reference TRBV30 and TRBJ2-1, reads SQTIHQWPATLVQPVGSPLSLECTVEGTSNPNLYWYRQAAGRGLQLLFYSVGIGQISSEVPQNLSASRPQDRQFILSSKKLLLSDSGFYLCAWRGQPTHNEQFFGPGTRLTVL.

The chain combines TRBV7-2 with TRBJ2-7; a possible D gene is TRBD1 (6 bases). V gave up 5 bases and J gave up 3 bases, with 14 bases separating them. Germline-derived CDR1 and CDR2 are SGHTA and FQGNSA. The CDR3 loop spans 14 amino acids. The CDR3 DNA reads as TGTGCCAGCAGCCCCTCGGACAGACGCTACGAGCAGTACTTC. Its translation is CASSPSDRRYEQYF.

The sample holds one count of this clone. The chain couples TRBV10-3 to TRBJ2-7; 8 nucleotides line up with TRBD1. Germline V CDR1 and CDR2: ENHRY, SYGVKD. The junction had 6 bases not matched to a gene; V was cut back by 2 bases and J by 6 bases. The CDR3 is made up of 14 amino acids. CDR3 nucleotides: TGTGCCATCAGTGAGCGGACAGGGCTTACCGAGCAGTACTTC. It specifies CAISERTGLTEQYF.

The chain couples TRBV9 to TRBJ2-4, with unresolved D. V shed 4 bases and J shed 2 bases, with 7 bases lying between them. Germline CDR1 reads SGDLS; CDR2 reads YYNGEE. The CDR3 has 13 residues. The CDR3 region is CASSKVPKNIQYF. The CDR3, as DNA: TGTGCCAGCAGCAAGGTACCCAAAAACATTCAGTACTTC.

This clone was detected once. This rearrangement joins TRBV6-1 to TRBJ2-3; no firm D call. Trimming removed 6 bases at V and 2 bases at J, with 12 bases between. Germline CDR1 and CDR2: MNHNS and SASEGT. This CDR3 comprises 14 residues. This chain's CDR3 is CASRALEVTDTQYF. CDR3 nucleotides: TGTGCCAGCAGAGCCCTTGAAGTCACAGATACGCAGTATTTT.

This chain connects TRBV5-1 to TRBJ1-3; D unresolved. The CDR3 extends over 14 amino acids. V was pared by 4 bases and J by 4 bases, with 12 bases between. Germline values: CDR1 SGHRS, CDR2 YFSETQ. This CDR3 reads CASSPVAGGNTIYF. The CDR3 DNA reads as TGCGCCAGCAGCCCGGTGGCGGGCGGAAACACCATATATTTT.

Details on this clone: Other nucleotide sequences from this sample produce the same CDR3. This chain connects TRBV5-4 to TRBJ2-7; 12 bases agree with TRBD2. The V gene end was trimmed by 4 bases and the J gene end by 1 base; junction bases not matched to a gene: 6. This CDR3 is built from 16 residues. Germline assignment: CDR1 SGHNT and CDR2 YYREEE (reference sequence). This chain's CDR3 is CASSRGTSGFSYEQYF. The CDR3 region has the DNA TGTGCCAGCAGCCGCGGGACTAGCGGGTTTTCCTACGAGCAGTACTTC.